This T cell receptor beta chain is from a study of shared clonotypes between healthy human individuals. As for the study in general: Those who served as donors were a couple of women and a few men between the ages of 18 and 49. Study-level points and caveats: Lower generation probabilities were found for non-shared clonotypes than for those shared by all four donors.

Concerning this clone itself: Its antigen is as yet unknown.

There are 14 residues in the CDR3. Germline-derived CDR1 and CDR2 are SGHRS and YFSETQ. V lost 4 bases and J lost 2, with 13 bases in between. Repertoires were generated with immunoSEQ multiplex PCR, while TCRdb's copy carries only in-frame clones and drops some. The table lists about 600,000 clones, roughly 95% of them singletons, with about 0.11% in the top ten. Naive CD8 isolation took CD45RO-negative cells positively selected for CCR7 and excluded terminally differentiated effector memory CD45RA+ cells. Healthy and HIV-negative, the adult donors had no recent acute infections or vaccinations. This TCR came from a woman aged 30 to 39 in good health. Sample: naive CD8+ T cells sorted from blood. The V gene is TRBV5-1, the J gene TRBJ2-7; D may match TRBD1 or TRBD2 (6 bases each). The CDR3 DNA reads TGCGCCAGCAGCCGACTGGAGGGGGCCTACGAGCAGTACTTC. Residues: CASSRLEGAYEQYF.